This T cell receptor (beta chain) was identified in a study of T cells in Graves' hyperthyroidism and ophthalmopathy. RNA transcripts gave rise to amplified TCR beta CDR3 regions. During a first-round RT-PCR of the TCR CDR3, the HTBI primer set was used. A single record per CDR3 protein comes from TCRdb applying MiXCR to the multiplex PCR reads. The data contain under 350,000 distinct CDR3 sequences, 15% to 20% of them singletons. Germline V gene sequence: CDR1 KGHSH, CDR2 LQKENI. The CDR3 consists of 13 residues. This clonotype was counted ten times or more. A read error may account for a junction end that differs from germline.

This TCR derives from a woman between 50 and 59 years old with Graves' hyperthyroidism. The rearrangement joins TRBV18 to TRBJ2-1, with D perhaps TRBD2 (5 bases). Sequencing input: blood. CDR3 nucleotides: TGCGCCAGCAGCCCGGGGAGTTACAATGAGCAGTTCTTC. This translates into CASSPGSYNEQFF.